A selection of T cell receptor beta chains follows, all from one sample in a study of shared clonotypes between healthy human individuals. Profiling relied on immunoSEQ multiplex PCR, and the TCRdb table lists in-frame clones only, not all of them. Here the sample spans roughly 500,000 clones, 96% being singletons. The sample comprised naive CD4+ T cells sorted from blood. These receptors originate from a woman aged 25-40 years in good health. Each CDR3 is given with its conserved first and last residue. Each record gives: V gene, J gene, clone size, D gene, CDR3 protein, CDR3 DNA. D genes are given only for firm matches. Size is omitted from some rows. Given values are once, few, many or a class for expanded clones.

>TRBV5-4|TRBJ2-7|.|TRBD2
CASSLGLANIYEQYF
TGTGCCAGCAGCCTCGGACTAGCTAATATTTACGAGCAGTACTTC
>TRBV2|TRBJ1-5|.|TRBD1
CASSTQGASNQPQHF
TGTGCCAGCAGTACACAGGGGGCCAGCAATCAGCCCCAGCATTTT
>TRBV4-1|TRBJ1-2|.|TRBD1
CASSYPGQGRANYGYTF
TGCGCCAGCAGCTATCCGGGACAGGGGAGAGCTAACTATGGCTACACCTTC
>TRBV5-1|TRBJ1-1|once|TRBD1
CASSRDRGLKVNTEAFF
TGCGCCAGCAGCAGGGACAGGGGGCTTAAGGTGAACACTGAAGCTTTCTTT
>TRBV29-1|TRBJ2-6|.|.
CSVGLWLSSGANVLTF
TGCAGCGTTGGGTTATGGCTATCCTCTGGGGCCAACGTCCTGACTTTC
>TRBV28|TRBJ2-7|.|.
CASSSGSAGRGPYEQYF
TGTGCCAGCAGTTCGGGGTCCGCGGGGAGGGGGCCCTACGAGCAGTACTTC
>TRBV2|TRBJ1-4|.|.
CASSGRINEKLFF
TGTGCCAGCAGTGGCAGGATTAATGAAAAACTGTTTTTT
>TRBV19|TRBJ2-2|few|.
CASRFSNTGELFF
TGTGCCAGTAGGTTTAGTAACACCGGGGAGCTGTTTTTT
>TRBV4-1|TRBJ1-2|once|TRBD1
CASSQGPPRPGQGLYGYTF
TGCGCCAGCAGCCAAGGCCCGCCCCGACCGGGACAGGGCCTCTATGGCTACACCTTC
>TRBV11-2|TRBJ2-2|.|TRBD2
CASSLVGTSGTHTGELFF
TGTGCCAGCAGCTTAGTAGGGACTAGCGGGACCCACACCGGGGAGCTGTTTTTT
>TRBV28|TRBJ2-7|once|TRBD1
CASSVPLAGTAYEQYF
TGTGCCAGCAGTGTCCCATTAGCCGGGACAGCCTACGAGCAGTACTTC
>TRBV4-1|TRBJ2-3|.|TRBD2
CASSQAGLATDTQYF
TGCGCCAGCAGCCAAGCCGGACTAGCCACAGATACGCAGTATTTT
>TRBV18|TRBJ2-1|.|TRBD2
CASSPGLAGSNEQFF
TGTGCCAGCTCACCGGGACTAGCGGGATCCAATGAGCAGTTCTTC
>TRBV4-1|TRBJ2-2|.|TRBD2
CASTPETSGSYTGELFF
TGCGCCAGCACCCCCGAGACTAGCGGGAGTTACACCGGGGAGCTGTTTTTT
>TRBV6-1|TRBJ1-5|.|.
CASSSDLGNQPQHF
TGTGCCAGCAGTTCGGACTTAGGCAATCAGCCCCAGCATTTT
>TRBV28|TRBJ1-5|once|.
CASSEVQGFSDQPQHF
TGTGCCAGCAGTGAAGTTCAGGGGTTTTCGGATCAGCCCCAGCATTTT
>TRBV18|TRBJ2-3|once|TRBD2
CASSPRLAVDTDTQYF
TGTGCCAGCTCACCAAGGCTAGCGGTCGACACAGATACGCAGTATTTT
>TRBV7-9|TRBJ2-5|once|TRBD2
CASGLAGQETQYF
TGTGCCAGCGGTTTAGCGGGGCAAGAGACCCAGTACTTC
>TRBV4-1|TRBJ1-5|.|TRBD1
CASSLTTGGLDSNQPQHF
TGCGCCAGCAGCCTCACGACAGGGGGTCTTGATAGCAATCAGCCCCAGCATTTT
>TRBV28|TRBJ1-5|.|.
CASRLSNQPQHF
TGTGCCAGCAGACTGAGTAATCAGCCCCAGCATTTT
>TRBV13|TRBJ2-3|.|.
CASSPRGSSTDTQYF
TGTGCCAGCAGCCCCAGGGGAAGTAGCACAGATACGCAGTATTTT
>TRBV7-6|TRBJ1-5|.|.
CASSLGAGNSNQPQHF
TGTGCCAGCAGCTTAGGGGCAGGGAATAGCAATCAGCCCCAGCATTTT
>TRBV6-1|TRBJ1-5|once|.
CASSQGRNQPQHF
TGTGCCAGCAGTCAGGGTCGCAATCAGCCCCAGCATTTT
>TRBV2|TRBJ1-1|.|.
CASRTGNTEAFF
TGTGCCAGCAGGACAGGGAACACTGAAGCTTTCTTT
>TRBV6-4|TRBJ2-3|.|TRBD2
CASRSWLAGGSTDTQYF
TGTGCCAGCAGGTCGTGGCTAGCGGGAGGTTCCACAGATACGCAGTATTTT
>TRBV5-1|TRBJ2-1|.|TRBD2
CASSVPGTSGTQSQNEQFF
TGCGCCAGCAGCGTCCCCGGGACTAGCGGGACCCAGTCTCAAAATGAGCAGTTCTTC
>TRBV9|TRBJ2-7|.|TRBD2
CASSVAGSGVFYEQYF
TGTGCCAGCAGCGTAGCGGGTAGCGGGGTATTCTACGAGCAGTACTTC
>TRBV28|TRBJ2-5|.|.
CASSLRFRQETQYF
TGTGCCAGCAGTTTGCGGTTCCGACAAGAGACCCAGTACTTC
>TRBV19|TRBJ2-5|.|TRBD1
CASSNKIRSGGLETQYF
TGTGCCAGTAGTAATAAAATCCGGTCAGGGGGCTTGGAGACCCAGTACTTC
>TRBV5-6|TRBJ1-1|.|.
CASSSFWTAGLSDFF
TGTGCCAGCAGCTCATTCTGGACGGCCGGCCTGAGTGATTTCTTT
>TRBV28|TRBJ2-5|.|TRBD1
CASSFHGQGRETQYF
TGTGCCAGCAGTTTCCACGGACAGGGGAGGGAGACCCAGTACTTC
>TRBV7-2|TRBJ1-1|once|.
CASSLEAGPTEAFF
TGTGCCAGCAGCTTAGAGGCGGGGCCAACTGAAGCTTTCTTT
>TRBV7-6|TRBJ2-7|.|.
CASSSGSYPDYEQYF
TGTGCCAGCAGCTCCGGAAGTTACCCCGACTACGAGCAGTACTTC
>TRBV5-1|TRBJ2-7|.|.
CASSLVGTGIHEQYF
TGCGCCAGCAGCTTGGTTGGGACTGGCATCCACGAGCAGTACTTC
>TRBV5-1|TRBJ1-1|.|TRBD1
CASSQTGVGNTEAFF
TGCGCCAGCAGCCAAACAGGGGTGGGGAACACTGAAGCTTTCTTT
>TRBV5-1|TRBJ2-3|.|TRBD1
CASSSLGQGLLRPDTQYF
TGCGCCAGCAGCTCGCTAGGACAGGGGCTTCTCCGTCCAGATACGCAGTATTTT
>TRBV18|TRBJ2-7|.|TRBD2
CASSPIPPASGRGSEQYF
TGTGCCAGCTCACCCATCCCGCCGGCTAGCGGGAGGGGAAGCGAGCAGTACTTC
>TRBV4-1|TRBJ2-7|.|TRBD2
CASRFKSEREALKAYEQYF
TGCGCCAGCCGCTTTAAGTCTGAGCGGGAGGCCCTAAAAGCCTACGAGCAGTACTTC
>TRBV11-3|TRBJ2-2|.|.
CASSLVQYGELFF
TGTGCCAGCAGCTTAGTCCAATACGGGGAGCTGTTTTTT
>TRBV15|TRBJ1-4|.|.
CATSRDQGLVSEKLFF
TGTGCCACCAGCAGAGATCAGGGCTTAGTGTCTGAAAAACTGTTTTTT
>TRBV7-2|TRBJ1-5|.|.
CASSRDPNSNQPQHF
TGTGCCAGCAGCCGGGACCCCAATAGCAATCAGCCCCAGCATTTT
>TRBV30|TRBJ2-2|.|.
CAWSWGSTGELFF
TGTGCCTGGAGTTGGGGCAGCACCGGGGAGCTGTTTTTT
>TRBV28|TRBJ1-6|.|TRBD1
CASSPGGSSYNSPLHF
TGTGCCAGCAGCCCAGGGGGAAGCTCCTATAATTCACCCCTCCACTTT
>TRBV10-1|TRBJ2-7|.|.
CASSESVDGTYEQYF
TGCGCCAGCAGTGAGTCCGTGGACGGCACCTACGAGCAGTACTTC